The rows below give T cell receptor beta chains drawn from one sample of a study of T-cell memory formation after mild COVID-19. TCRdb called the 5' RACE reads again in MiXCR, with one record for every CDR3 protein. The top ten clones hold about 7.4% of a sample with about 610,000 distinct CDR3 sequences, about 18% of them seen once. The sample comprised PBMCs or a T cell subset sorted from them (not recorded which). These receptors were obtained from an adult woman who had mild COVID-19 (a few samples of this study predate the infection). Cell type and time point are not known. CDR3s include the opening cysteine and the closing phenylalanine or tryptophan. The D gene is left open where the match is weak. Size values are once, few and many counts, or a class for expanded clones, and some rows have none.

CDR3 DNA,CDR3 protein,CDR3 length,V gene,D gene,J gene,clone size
TGCGCCAGCAGTCGGATTAGCGGGAGCACAGATACGCAGTATTTT,CASSRISGSTDTQYF,15,TRBV5-1,TRBD2,TRBJ2-3,few
TGTGCCAGCAGTCTTAACAGGGTAAAACTGTTTTTT,CASSLNRVKLFF,12,TRBV7-2,NA,TRBJ1-4,few
TGCGCCAGCAGCTTAGGGGGGACTCAAGGGGCTCAAGAGACCCAGTACTTC,CASSLGGTQGAQETQYF,17,TRBV5-1,NA,TRBJ2-5,NA
TGCGCCAGCAGCTTGGACCTGGTTAGCGAGCAGTACTTC,CASSLDLVSEQYF,13,TRBV5-1,NA,TRBJ2-7,NA
TGTGCCAGCAGCCAAGTTGCGGGAGAGACCCAGTACTTC,CASSQVAGETQYF,13,TRBV4-2,NA,TRBJ2-5,NA
TGCAGTGCACACAAACAGGGGGATTCACCCCTCCACTTT,CSAHKQGDSPLHF,13,TRBV20-1,TRBD1,TRBJ1-6,NA
TGTGCCAGCAGCAGGGAGTCTGGAAACACCATATATTTT,CASSRESGNTIYF,13,TRBV7-6,NA,TRBJ1-3,NA
TGTGCCAGCAGTTTCTGGCCAGGCACCGGGGAGCTGTTTTTT,CASSFWPGTGELFF,14,TRBV12-3/TRBV12-4,NA,TRBJ2-2,few
TGCGCCAGCAGCTTGGCGCAGGGACAGCTCTATGGCTACACCTTC,CASSLAQGQLYGYTF,15,TRBV5-1,TRBD1,TRBJ1-2,few
TGTGCCAGCACCTACACAGCGGGAGGGCTAAATGAGCAGTTCTTC,CASTYTAGGLNEQFF,15,TRBV11-2,TRBD2,TRBJ2-1,NA
TGCGCCAGCAGCTCGATCCCGTTACAGGGGGCTGATGAGCAGTTCTTC,CASSSIPLQGADEQFF,16,TRBV5-1,TRBD1,TRBJ2-1,few
TGCGCCAGCAGCTTGGGGGATGCCCCGGGGGCCAACGTCCTGACTTTC,CASSLGDAPGANVLTF,16,TRBV5-1,NA,TRBJ2-6,NA
TGTGCCAGCAGGGACGCTAATGAAGCTTTCTTT,CASRDANEAFF,11,TRBV6-5,NA,TRBJ1-1,NA
TGCAGCGCTGGGACTAGCGTGAACACCGGGGAGCTGTTTTTT,CSAGTSVNTGELFF,14,TRBV29-1,TRBD2,TRBJ2-2,NA
TGTGCCACCAGTGATGCCGGGTCTGGCTACACCTTC,CATSDAGSGYTF,12,TRBV24-1,NA,TRBJ1-2,NA
TGTGCCAGCAGTCACCGACAGGGGCGGAATGAGCAGTTCTTC,CASSHRQGRNEQFF,14,TRBV28,TRBD1,TRBJ2-1,NA
TGCGCCAGCAGCCTCCCCGGGACAGGGATATATGGCTACACCTTC,CASSLPGTGIYGYTF,15,TRBV5-1,TRBD1,TRBJ1-2,NA
TGTGCCACAGGGAGTACGGAGCTAGCGGGGGGAATATACACCGGGGAGCTGTTTTTT,CATGSTELAGGIYTGELFF,19,TRBV15,TRBD2,TRBJ2-2,few
TGTGCCAGCAGTGAACAGATCCAAGAGACCCAGTACTTC,CASSEQIQETQYF,13,TRBV25-1,NA,TRBJ2-5,few
TGCGCCAGCAGCCTAGGACTAAGAGGGGGGCCGTACGAGCAGTACTTC,CASSLGLRGGPYEQYF,16,TRBV4-1,NA,TRBJ2-7,few
TGCGCCAGCAGGGACAGGGCCCGTGAAAACGAGCAGTACTTC,CASRDRARENEQYF,14,TRBV5-1,TRBD1,TRBJ2-7,few
TGTGCCAGCTCATTAGGCCCTTACACCGGGGAGCTGTTTTTT,CASSLGPYTGELFF,14,TRBV18,NA,TRBJ2-2,many
TGCAGCGTTGGAGGTCTAGCGGGAACCGGGGAGCTGTTTTTT,CSVGGLAGTGELFF,14,TRBV29-1,TRBD2,TRBJ2-2,few
TGCAGCGTTGTGGAACAAAACATTCAGTACTTC,CSVVEQNIQYF,11,TRBV29-1,NA,TRBJ2-4,NA
TGTGCCAGCGGCTTGGGGACTGAAGCTTTCTTT,CASGLGTEAFF,11,TRBV7-9,NA,TRBJ1-1,few
TGTGCCAGCAGCTTGGGGGCAGGGGATCAGCCCCAGCATTTT,CASSLGAGDQPQHF,14,TRBV5-4,NA,TRBJ1-5,NA
TGTGCCAGCAGCCCCAGGGGGGCAGGTGAAGCTTTCTTT,CASSPRGAGEAFF,13,TRBV9,TRBD1,TRBJ1-1,NA
TGTGCCACCAGTGATTTCCTAGCGGGGTCTGGTTTGAGGGAGACCCAGTACTTC,CATSDFLAGSGLRETQYF,18,TRBV24-1,TRBD2,TRBJ2-5,few
TGTGCCAGCAGCGTCGCTTCCGACCTCTACCCCCAGCATTTT,CASSVASDLYPQHF,14,TRBV9,NA,TRBJ1-5,NA
TGTGCCAGCAGCCGACGACAGGGAGAGACCCAGTACTTC,CASSRRQGETQYF,13,TRBV2,TRBD1,TRBJ2-5,NA
TGTGCCAGCAGAGCCCCGCCCGGCCAGCTGTTTTTT,CASRAPPGQLFF,12,TRBV5-4,NA,TRBJ2-2,NA
TGTGCCAGCAGCTTTAGACAGGCCACGACGGCTGAAGCTTTCTTT,CASSFRQATTAEAFF,15,TRBV7-6,NA,TRBJ1-1,NA
TGTGCCAGCAGCATCAGGGGGCGAGAGACCCAGTACTTC,CASSIRGRETQYF,13,TRBV7-9,TRBD1,TRBJ2-5,many
TGTGCCAGCAGCTTACTCCACAAGCGGGAGCTGAACACCGGGGAGCTGTTTTTT,CASSLLHKRELNTGELFF,18,TRBV7-2,TRBD2,TRBJ2-2,NA
TGTGCCAGCAGCTTATTTAAAAAGCGGTCCTACGAGCAGTACTTC,CASSLFKKRSYEQYF,15,TRBV11-2,NA,TRBJ2-7,few
TGCAGCGTTGAACCGGTTCAAGAGACCCAGTACTTC,CSVEPVQETQYF,12,TRBV29-1,NA,TRBJ2-5,NA
TGTGCCAGCACGCGTTCCCGACAGACCGAAGCTTTCTTT,CASTRSRQTEAFF,13,TRBV25-1,NA,TRBJ1-1,few
TGTGCCAGCAGCTCTCAGGACACAGATACGCAGTATTTT,CASSSQDTDTQYF,13,TRBV5-6,NA,TRBJ2-3,few
TGCGCCAGCAGCCAGGGGCAGGGGGCCAACGTCCTGACTTTC,CASSQGQGANVLTF,14,TRBV5-1,NA,TRBJ2-6,NA